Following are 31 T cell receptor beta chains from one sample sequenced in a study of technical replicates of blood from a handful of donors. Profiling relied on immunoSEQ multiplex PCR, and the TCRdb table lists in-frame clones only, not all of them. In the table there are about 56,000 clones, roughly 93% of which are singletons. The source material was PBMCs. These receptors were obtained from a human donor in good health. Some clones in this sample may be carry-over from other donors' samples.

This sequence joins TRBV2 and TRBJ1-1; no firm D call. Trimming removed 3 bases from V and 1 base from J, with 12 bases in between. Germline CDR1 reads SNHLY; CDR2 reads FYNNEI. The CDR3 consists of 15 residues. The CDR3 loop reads CASSEEGSANTEAFF. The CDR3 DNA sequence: TGTGCCAGCAGTGAGGAGGGCAGCGCGAACACTGAAGCTTTCTTT.

This CDR3 is CASSDPRGDNEQFF. In DNA, the CDR3 is TGTGCCAGCAGCGATCCCAGGGGGGACAATGAGCAGTTCTTC. The J gene is TRBJ2-1, the V gene TRBV5-6; D may be TRBD1 (7 bases). V was cut by 4 bases and J by 5 bases, with 13 bases left in between. From germline, CDR1 is SGHDT and CDR2 YYEEEE. The CDR3 is 14 amino acids.

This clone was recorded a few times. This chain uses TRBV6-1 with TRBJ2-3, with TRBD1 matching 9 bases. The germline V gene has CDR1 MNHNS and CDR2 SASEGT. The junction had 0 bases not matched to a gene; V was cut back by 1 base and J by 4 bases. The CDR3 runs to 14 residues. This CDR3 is CASSEGTGADTQYF. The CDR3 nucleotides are TGTGCCAGCAGTGAAGGGACAGGGGCAGATACGCAGTATTTT.

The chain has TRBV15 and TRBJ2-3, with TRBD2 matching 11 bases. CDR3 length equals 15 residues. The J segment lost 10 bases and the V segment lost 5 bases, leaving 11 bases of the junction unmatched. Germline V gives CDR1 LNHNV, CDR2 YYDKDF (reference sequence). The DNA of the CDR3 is TGTGCCACCAGCGGAAGTAGCGGGGGGGCGGGCTCGCAGTATTTT. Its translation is CATSGSSGGAGSQYF.

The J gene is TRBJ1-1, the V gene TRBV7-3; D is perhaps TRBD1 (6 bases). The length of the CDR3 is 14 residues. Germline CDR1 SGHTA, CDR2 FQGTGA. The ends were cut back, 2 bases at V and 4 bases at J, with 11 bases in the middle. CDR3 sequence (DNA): TGTGCCAGCAGCTTAGTTAGGGGGTCCACTGAAGCTTTCTTT. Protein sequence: CASSLVRGSTEAFF.

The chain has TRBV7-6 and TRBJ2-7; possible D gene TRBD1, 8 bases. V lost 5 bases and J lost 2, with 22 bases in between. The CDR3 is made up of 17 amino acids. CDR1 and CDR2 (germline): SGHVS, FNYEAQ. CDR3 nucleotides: TGTGCCAGCAGCCCATCAACAGGGGGGGGTATTGCCTACGAGCAGTACTTC. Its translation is CASSPSTGGGIAYEQYF.

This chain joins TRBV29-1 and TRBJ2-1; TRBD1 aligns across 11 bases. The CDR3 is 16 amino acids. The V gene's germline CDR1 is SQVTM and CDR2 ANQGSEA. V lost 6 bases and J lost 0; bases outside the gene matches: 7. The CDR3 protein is CSVDRDRGVSYNEQFF. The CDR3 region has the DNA TGCAGCGTCGACCGGGACAGGGGGGTCTCCTACAATGAGCAGTTCTTC.

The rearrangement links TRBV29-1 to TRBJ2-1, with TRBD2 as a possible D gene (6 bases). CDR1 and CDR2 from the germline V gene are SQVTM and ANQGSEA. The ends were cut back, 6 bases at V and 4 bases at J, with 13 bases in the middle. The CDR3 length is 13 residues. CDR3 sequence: CSVVPGLYNEQFF. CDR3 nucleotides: TGCAGCGTGGTCCCGGGACTTTACAATGAGCAGTTCTTC.

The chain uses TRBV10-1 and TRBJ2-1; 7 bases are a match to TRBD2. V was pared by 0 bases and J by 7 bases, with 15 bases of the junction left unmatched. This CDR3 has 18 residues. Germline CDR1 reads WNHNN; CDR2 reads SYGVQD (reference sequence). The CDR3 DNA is TGCGCCAGCAGTGAGTCGCCCCTCTGGGCGGGAGATCTGAATGAGCAGTTCTTC. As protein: CASSESPLWAGDLNEQFF.

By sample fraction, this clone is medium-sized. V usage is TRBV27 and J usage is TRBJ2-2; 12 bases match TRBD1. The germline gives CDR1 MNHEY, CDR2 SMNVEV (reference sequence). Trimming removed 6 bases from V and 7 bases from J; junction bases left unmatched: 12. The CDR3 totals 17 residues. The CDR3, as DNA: TGTGCCAGCAGCCAAACCGGGACAGGGGGCTACGGCGGGGAGCTGTTTTTT. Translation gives CASSQTGTGGYGGELFF.

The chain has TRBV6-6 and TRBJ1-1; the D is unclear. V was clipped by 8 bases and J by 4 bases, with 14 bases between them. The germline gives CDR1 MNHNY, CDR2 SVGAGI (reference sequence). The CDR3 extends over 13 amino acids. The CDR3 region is CASVYRFSTEAFF. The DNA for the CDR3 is TGTGCCAGCGTCTATCGGTTTTCCACTGAAGCTTTCTTT.

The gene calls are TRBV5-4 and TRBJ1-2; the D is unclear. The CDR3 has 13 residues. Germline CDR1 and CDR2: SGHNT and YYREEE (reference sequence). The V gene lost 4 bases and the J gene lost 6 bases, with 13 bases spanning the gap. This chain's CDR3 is CASSRAGGNGYTF. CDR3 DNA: TGTGCCAGCAGCCGGGCGGGAGGTAATGGCTACACCTTC.

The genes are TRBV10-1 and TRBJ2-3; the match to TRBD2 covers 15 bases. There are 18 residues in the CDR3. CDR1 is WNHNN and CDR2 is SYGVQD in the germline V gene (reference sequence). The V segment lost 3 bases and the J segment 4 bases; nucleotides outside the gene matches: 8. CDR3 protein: CASSESRTSGGVSDTQYF. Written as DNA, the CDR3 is TGCGCCAGCAGTGAATCGAGGACTAGCGGGGGGGTATCAGATACGCAGTATTTT.

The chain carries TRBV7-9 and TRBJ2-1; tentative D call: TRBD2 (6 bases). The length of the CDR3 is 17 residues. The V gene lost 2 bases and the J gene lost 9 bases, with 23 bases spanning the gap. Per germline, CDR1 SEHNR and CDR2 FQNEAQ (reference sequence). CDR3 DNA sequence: TGTGCCAGCAGCTTATCATCCGGGGGATCGGTTGATAGTGAGCAGTTCTTC. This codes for CASSLSSGGSVDSEQFF.

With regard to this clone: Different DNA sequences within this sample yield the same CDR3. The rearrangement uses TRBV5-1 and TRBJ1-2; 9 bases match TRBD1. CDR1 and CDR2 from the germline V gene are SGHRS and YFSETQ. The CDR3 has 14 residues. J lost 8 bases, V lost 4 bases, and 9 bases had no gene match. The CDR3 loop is CASSPRTGASGYTF. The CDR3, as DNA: TGCGCCAGCAGCCCCCGGACAGGGGCGAGCGGCTACACCTTC.

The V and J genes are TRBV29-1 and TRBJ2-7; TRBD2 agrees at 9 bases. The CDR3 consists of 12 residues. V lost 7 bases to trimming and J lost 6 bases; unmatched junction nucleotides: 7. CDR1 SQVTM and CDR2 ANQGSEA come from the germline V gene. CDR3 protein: CSAGTSWLEQYF. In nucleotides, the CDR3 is TGCAGCGCCGGGACTAGCTGGCTCGAGCAGTACTTC.

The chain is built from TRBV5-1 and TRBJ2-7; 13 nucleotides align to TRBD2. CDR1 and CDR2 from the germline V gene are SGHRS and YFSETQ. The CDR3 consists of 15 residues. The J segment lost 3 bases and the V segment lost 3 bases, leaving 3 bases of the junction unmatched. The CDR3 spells CASSSGLAGIYEQYF. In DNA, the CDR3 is TGCGCCAGCAGCTCGGGACTAGCGGGGATCTACGAGCAGTACTTC.

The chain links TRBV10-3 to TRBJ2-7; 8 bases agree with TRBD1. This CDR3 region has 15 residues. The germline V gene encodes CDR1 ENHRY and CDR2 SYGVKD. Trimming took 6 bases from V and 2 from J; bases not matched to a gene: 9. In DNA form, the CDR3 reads TGTGCCATCAGCGGACAGGGCTTGACCACCTACGAGCAGTACTTC. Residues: CAISGQGLTTYEQYF.

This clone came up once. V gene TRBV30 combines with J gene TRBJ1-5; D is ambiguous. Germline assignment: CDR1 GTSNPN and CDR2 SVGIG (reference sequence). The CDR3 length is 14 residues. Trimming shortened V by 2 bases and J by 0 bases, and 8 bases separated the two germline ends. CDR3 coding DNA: TGTGCCTGGAGTTCAGGCAATAGCAATCAGCCCCAGCATTTT. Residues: CAWSSGNSNQPQHF. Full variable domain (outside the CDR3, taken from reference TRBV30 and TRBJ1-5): SQTIHQWPATLVQPVGSPLSLECTVEGTSNPNLYWYRQAAGRGLQLLFYSVGIGQISSEVPQNLSASRPQDRQFILSSKKLLLSDSGFYLCAWSSGNSNQPQHFGDGTRLSIL.

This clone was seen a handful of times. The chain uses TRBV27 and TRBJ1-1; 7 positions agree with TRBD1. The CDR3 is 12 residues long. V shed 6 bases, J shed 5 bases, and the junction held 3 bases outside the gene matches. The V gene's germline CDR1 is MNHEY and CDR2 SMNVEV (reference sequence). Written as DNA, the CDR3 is TGTGCCAGCAGGACAGGGTGGACTGAAGCTTTCTTT. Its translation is CASRTGWTEAFF.

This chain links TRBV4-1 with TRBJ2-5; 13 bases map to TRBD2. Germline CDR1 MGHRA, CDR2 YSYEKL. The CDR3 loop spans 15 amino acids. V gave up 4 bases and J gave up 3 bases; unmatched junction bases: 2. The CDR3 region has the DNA TGCGCCAGCAGCCGTGGACTAGCGGGAGAAGAGACCCAGTACTTC. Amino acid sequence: CASSRGLAGEETQYF.

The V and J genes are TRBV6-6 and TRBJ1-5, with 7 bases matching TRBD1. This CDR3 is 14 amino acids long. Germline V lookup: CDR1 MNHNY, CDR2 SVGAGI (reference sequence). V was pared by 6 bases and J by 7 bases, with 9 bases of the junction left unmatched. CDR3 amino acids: CASSLRQGVQPQHF. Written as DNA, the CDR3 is TGTGCCAGCAGCCTTCGACAGGGTGTCCAGCCCCAGCATTTT.

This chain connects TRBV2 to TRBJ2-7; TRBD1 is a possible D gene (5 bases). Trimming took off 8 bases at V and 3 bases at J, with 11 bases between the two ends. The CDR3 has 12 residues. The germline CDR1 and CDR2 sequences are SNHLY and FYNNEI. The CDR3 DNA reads TGTGCCAGCGCTTACAGGCTCTACGAGCAGTACTTC. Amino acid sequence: CASAYRLYEQYF.

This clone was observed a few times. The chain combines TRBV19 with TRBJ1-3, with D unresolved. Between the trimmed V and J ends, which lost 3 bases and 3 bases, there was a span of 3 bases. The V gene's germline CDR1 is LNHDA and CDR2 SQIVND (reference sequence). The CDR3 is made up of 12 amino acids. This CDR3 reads CASSISGNTIYF. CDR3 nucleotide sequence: TGTGCCAGTAGTATCAGTGGAAACACCATATATTTT.

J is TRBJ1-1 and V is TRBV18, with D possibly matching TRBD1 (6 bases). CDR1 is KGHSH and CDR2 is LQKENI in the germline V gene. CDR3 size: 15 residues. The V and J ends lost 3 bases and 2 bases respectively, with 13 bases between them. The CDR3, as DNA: TGTGCCAGCTCACCCCGGACAGCCACTAACACTGAAGCTTTCTTT. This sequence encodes CASSPRTATNTEAFF.

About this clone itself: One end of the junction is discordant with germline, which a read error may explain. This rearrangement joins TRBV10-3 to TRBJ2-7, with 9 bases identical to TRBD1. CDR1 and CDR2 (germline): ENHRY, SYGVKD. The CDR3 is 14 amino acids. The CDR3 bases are TGTGCCATCACTGAGGGACAGGGTTTGCGAGAGCAGTACTTC. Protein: CAITEGQGLREQYF.

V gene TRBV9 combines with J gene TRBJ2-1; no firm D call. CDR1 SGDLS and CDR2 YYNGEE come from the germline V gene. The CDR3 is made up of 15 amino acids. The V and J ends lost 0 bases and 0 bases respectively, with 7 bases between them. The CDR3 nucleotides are TGTGCCAGCAGCGTAGGCGGCGCCTCCTACAATGAGCAGTTCTTC. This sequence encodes CASSVGGASYNEQFF.

The CDR3 is CASSPGDRGNTEAFF. CDR3 DNA sequence: TGTGCCAGCAGCCCGGGGGACAGGGGGAACACTGAAGCTTTCTTT. The V gene is TRBV4-2, the J gene TRBJ1-1, with TRBD1 matching 10 bases. CDR3 length: 15 amino acids. Trimming removed 4 bases from V and 1 base from J; junction bases left unmatched: 3. Looked up from germline, CDR1 is LGHNA and CDR2 is YNFKEQ.

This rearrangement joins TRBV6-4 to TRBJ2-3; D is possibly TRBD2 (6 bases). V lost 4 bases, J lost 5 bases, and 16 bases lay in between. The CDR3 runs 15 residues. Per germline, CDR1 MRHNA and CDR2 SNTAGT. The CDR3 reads CASSVMAGRGDTQYF. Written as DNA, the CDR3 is TGTGCCAGCAGTGTCATGGCGGGACGGGGAGATACGCAGTATTTT.

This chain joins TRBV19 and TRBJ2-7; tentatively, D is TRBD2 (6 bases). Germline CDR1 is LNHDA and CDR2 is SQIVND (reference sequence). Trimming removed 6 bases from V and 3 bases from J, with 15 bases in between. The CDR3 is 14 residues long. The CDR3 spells CASRISGKGYEQYF. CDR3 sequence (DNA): TGTGCCAGTAGGATTAGCGGTAAGGGCTACGAGCAGTACTTC. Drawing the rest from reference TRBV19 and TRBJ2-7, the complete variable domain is DGGITQSPKYLFRKEGQNVTLSCEQNLNHDAMYWYRQDPGQGLRLIYYSQIVNDFQKGDIAEGYSVSREKKESFPLTVTSAQKNPTAFYLCASRISGKGYEQYFGPGTRLTVT.

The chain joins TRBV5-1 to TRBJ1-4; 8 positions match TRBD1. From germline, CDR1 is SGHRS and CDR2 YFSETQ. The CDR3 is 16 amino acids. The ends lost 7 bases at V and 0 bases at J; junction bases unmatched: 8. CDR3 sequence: CASRSGGRATNEKLFF. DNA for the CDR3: TGCGCCAGCCGGTCAGGGGGCCGTGCAACTAATGAAAAACTGTTTTTT.